This T cell receptor beta chain appears in the sequencing data of a study of coeliac disease. Notes on the study in general: Lamina propria and intraepithelial cell fractions may contain each other's cells. The authors considered this approach unsuitable for unbiased detection of gliadin-specific T cells. Lower clonality than controls marked TRB and TRG repertoires from active celiac intraepithelial and lamina propria samples.

This clone was observed a handful of times. Its antigen is still unknown. Sequencing was performed with immunoSEQ multiplex PCR; in TCRdb, only in-frame clones are kept and a portion is missing. The sample includes under 3,500 clones, almost 65% of them seen just once. The germline V gene has CDR1 MDHEN and CDR2 SYDVKM. V was clipped by 6 bases and J by 7 bases; unmatched bases: 6. This CDR3 has 13 residues. This sequence originates from a woman in her thirties or forties. The chain employs TRBV28 and TRBJ2-1, with 7 bases that match TRBD2. The material sequenced was intraepithelial lymphocytes from the gut. CDR3 coding DNA: TGTGCCAGCAGCCGGGGGGAGAGGAATGAGCAGTTCTTC. Translating it yields CASSRGERNEQFF.